Sequencing of this T cell receptor (beta chain) was carried out in a study of T cells in Graves' hyperthyroidism and ophthalmopathy (dated by TCRdb to between 2019 and 2020). Regarding the study in general: Peripheral blood samples were taken at initial diagnosis, before any treatment was given. For training and testing, the 100 or so patients in the discovery cohort were randomly divided in a 7:3 ratio. TCR V-J signatures able to tell the groups apart were searched for in a discovery cohort of 90 to 100 patients, of whom over 40 had Graves' ophthalmopathy and more than 55 had stable Graves' hyperthyroidism. Once sampling was done, hyperthyroidism patients were given methimazole at a starting dose of 30 mg daily, whereas ophthalmopathy patients were given high-dose intravenous methylprednisolone. The paper describes TCR Vbeta CDR3 sequencing of 140 or so peripheral blood samples, made up of about 41 ophthalmopathy patients, around 78 hyperthyroidism patients and 17 progressor patients. Thyroid tissue and blood T-cell repertoires from several Graves' hyperthyroidism patients were also compared in the study. Prospective prediction of ophthalmopathy was tested in an independent validation cohort of 18 to 20 hyperthyroidism patients and approximately 17 patients who later progressed to ophthalmopathy.

Taken from the germline V gene, the CDR1 and CDR2 loops are MGHDK and SYGVNS. V is reduced by 4 bases and J by 8 bases, leaving a spacing of 17 bases between them. The CDR3 runs 15 amino acids, cysteine and phenylalanine included. The retained sequence is limited to the CDR3, 45 bases, with the frame set at the first base. On this clonotype: The target of this receptor is not known. Base quality data are lacking; no much larger clone is found one base away.

Broader findings and caveats from the paper: Most expanded thyroid clonotypes (frequency above 0.001) were also detected in blood, a finding suggesting that blood repertoires may reflect thyroid immune responses. A 13 V-J signature model separated ophthalmopathy from stable hyperthyroidism, with approximately 87% sensitivity and about 81% specificity in cross-validation and 80%/75% in testing. In validation, progression to ophthalmopathy was predicted by the model with 70.59% sensitivity and 72% to 85% specificity, a median of about 6.8 months before onset. No statistical method was used to set the sample size in advance, and investigators knew the group allocation.

Amplification of TCR beta CDR3 regions was carried out from RNA transcripts. For the first round of RT-PCR on the TCR CDR3, the HTBI primer set was used together with the Qiagen OneStep RT-PCR kit. A second multiplex PCR round built the libraries, followed by size selection and purification. Libraries were sequenced paired-end with 100 bp reads on an Illumina HiSeq2000. The published analysis was carried out like this. Raw data were processed with SOAPnuke, discarding reads with adapters, uncalled bases, mean Phred below 15, or no exact constant-primer or identifier match. High-quality paired reads were merged using COPE v1.2.5, and each unique nucleotide sequence was defined as a clonotype. MiTCR v1.1 was used to align clonotypes to the IMGT TRBV, TRBD and TRBJ reference segments. The analysis was restricted to V-J combinations with a frequency above 0.0001, which together covered approximately 99% of the repertoires. A TCS score was defined as the ratio of F50 (clonal expansion) to E x V (chaos), with BLOSUM62-based TCRdist applied between CDR3 peptides within each V-J. Welch's t-statistics and random forest reduced fewer than 600 V-J features to around 14, which were used in a naive Bayes classifier (R e1071). TCRdb ran its own pipeline on the public reads, namely fastp trimming at Q25 and MiXCR clone calling, and kept in-frame beta chains. CDR3 protein duplicates are merged, each entry listing the most common genes and DNA. What appears here as the V and J calls and clone size reflects TCRdb's work, not the paper's. Across this sample there are hundreds of thousands of distinct CDR3 sequences, with more than 20% seen only once. 30% to 40% of the sample is held by the ten biggest clonotypes.

Ophthalmopathy patients had moderately to severely active disease, Clinical Activity Score of at least 3, NOSPECS grade of at least 4, and duration under 3 months. Any patient with an uncontrolled infection, another autoimmune disease, pregnancy or lactation was excluded. Diagnoses were established on the basis of clinical symptoms, serum thyroxine and TRAb, thyroid ultrasound, and orbital computed tomography. PBMCs were separated from about 10 ml of fresh peripheral blood using Ficoll-Paque density gradient centrifugation. Total RNA was extracted using Trizol reagent, and RNA quality was assessed on an Agilent 2100 Bioanalyzer.

The receptor chain draws on TRBV25-1 and TRBJ1-4; a weak D assignment points to TRBD1 (6 bases agree). The sequenced sample was blood. This sequence originates from a man aged 25-45 years with Graves' ophthalmopathy. The nucleotides are TGTGCCAGCAGTGGCAGGGGCAGGGGTTGGGAAAAACTGTTTTTT. It is translated as CASSGRGRGWEKLFF.